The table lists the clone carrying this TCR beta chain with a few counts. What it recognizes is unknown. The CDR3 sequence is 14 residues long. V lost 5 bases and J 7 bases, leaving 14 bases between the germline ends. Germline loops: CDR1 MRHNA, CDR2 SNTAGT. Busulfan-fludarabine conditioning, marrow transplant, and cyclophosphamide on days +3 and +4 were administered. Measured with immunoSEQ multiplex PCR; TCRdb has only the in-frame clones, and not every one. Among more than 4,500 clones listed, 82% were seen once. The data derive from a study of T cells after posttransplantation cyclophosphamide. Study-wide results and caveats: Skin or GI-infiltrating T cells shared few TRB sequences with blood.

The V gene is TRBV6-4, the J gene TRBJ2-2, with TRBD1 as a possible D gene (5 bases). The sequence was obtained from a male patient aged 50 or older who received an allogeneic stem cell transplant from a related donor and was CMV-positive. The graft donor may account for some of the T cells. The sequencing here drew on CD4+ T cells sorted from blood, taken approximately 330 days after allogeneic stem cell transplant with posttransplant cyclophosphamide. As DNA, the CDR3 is TGTGCCAGCAGTACCCAAACCCAGGGCGGGGAGCTGTTTTTT. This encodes CASSTQTQGGELFF.